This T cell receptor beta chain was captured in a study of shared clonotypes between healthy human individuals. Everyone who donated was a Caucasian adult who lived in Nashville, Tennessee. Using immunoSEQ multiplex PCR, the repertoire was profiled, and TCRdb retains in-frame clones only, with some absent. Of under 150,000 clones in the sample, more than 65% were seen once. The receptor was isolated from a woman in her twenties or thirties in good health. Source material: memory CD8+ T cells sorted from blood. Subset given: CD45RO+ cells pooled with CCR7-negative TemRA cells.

CDR3 protein: CASSHLSLGTGGFRMFF. The CDR3 DNA follows: TGCGCCAGCAGCCACCTATCCTTGGGGACAGGGGGCTTTCGGATGTTTTTT. The rearrangement links TRBV4-1 to TRBJ1-4, with TRBD1 matching over 12 bases. The CDR3 totals 17 residues. CDR1 and CDR2 from the germline V gene are MGHRA and YSYEKL. The trim removed 3 bases at V and 15 bases at J, leaving 17 bases unmatched.